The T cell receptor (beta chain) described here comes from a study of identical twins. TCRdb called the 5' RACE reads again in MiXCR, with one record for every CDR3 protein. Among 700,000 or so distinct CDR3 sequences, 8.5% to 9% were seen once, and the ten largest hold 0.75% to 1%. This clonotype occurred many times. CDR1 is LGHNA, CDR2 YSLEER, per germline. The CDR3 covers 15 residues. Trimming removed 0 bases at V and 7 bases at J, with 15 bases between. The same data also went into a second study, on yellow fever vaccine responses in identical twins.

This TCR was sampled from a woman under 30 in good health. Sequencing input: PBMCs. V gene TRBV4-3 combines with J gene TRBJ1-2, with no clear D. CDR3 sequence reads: CASSQDFTVSSGYTF. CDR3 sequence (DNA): TGCGCCAGCAGCCAAGATTTTACGGTCTCGAGTGGCTACACCTTC.